Below, 10 T cell receptor beta chains from the same sample are listed, as sequenced in a study of siplizumab effects on memory and regulatory T cells. The data were produced by immunoSEQ multiplex PCR, yet TCRdb's version contains in-frame clones alone and is incomplete. The table includes about 100,000 clones, about 94% detected once. Sequencing used non-Treg CD4+ T cells sorted from blood. These receptors all come from a human donor in good health.

The chain couples TRBV27 to TRBJ1-1; tentative D call: TRBD1 (6 bases). Germline V lookup: CDR1 MNHEY, CDR2 SMNVEV (reference sequence). Trimming cost V 5 bases and J 1 base, with 8 bases left between them. This CDR3 has 13 residues. The CDR3 region has the DNA TGTGCCAGCAGTGTGACAGGGAACACTGAAGCTTTCTTT. Translation: CASSVTGNTEAFF.

This CDR3 reads CASSLRSRGSSYEQYF. The CDR3 DNA sequence: TGTGCCAGCAGCTTGAGGAGTCGCGGGAGCTCTTACGAGCAGTACTTC. The V gene is TRBV5-4, the J gene TRBJ2-7; 7 nucleotides align to TRBD2. Germline CDR1 is SGHNT and CDR2 is YYREEE (reference sequence). With 1 base clipped from V and 4 bases from J, the junction kept 11 bases outside the gene matches. The CDR3 is 16 amino acids.

The genes are TRBV19 and TRBJ1-5, with 7 bases matching TRBD1. Trimming at V came to 5 bases and at J to 7 bases, leaving 14 bases not matched to a gene. The CDR3 totals 16 residues. Germline loops: CDR1 LNHDA, CDR2 SQIVND (reference sequence). CDR3 nucleotide sequence: TGTGCCAGTAGTCTAACCAGGGACAGACGTACGCAGCCCCAGCATTTT. It yields the protein CASSLTRDRRTQPQHF.

The gene calls are TRBV6-5 and TRBJ1-2; no clear D. CDR3 size: 13 residues. Germline assignment: CDR1 MNHEY and CDR2 SVGAGI. V was shortened by 3 bases and J by 2 bases, with 7 bases between the two germline ends. CDR3 nucleotide sequence: TGTGCCAGCAGTTATGGGGTCAACTATGGCTACACCTTC. As protein: CASSYGVNYGYTF.

The V gene is TRBV6-1, the J gene TRBJ2-5; a possible D gene is TRBD1 (7 bases). The V and J ends lost 7 bases and 4 bases respectively, with 16 bases between them. CDR1 is MNHNS and CDR2 is SASEGT in the germline V gene. The CDR3 is 14 residues long. CDR3 amino acids: CASTGGGARETQYF. The CDR3 DNA reads as TGTGCCAGCACAGGGGGAGGAGCCAGAGAGACCCAGTACTTC.

The chain carries TRBV30 and TRBJ1-5; D perhaps matches TRBD1 (5 bases). This CDR3 contains 13 residues. CDR1 and CDR2 (germline): GTSNPN, SVGIG (reference sequence). The V end lost 5 bases, the J end lost 0 bases, and 8 bases lay between the germline ends. The CDR3 DNA reads TGTGCCTGGGCGGGGGGTAGCAATCAGCCCCAGCATTTT. It codes for CAWAGGSNQPQHF.

The chain has TRBV19 and TRBJ2-7, with a weak D call TRBD1 (6 bases). Germline V gene data show CDR1 as LNHDA and CDR2 as SQIVND (reference sequence). With 4 bases removed from V and 3 bases from J, the gap between germline ends came to 7 bases. This CDR3 contains 12 residues. CDR3 DNA: TGTGCCAGTAGTACAGGGGTCTACGAGCAGTACTTC. Its protein product is CASSTGVYEQYF.

For this clone: One end of the junction fails to match germline, which may point to a read error. The V and J genes are TRBV19 and TRBJ2-3; TRBD1 matches at 7 bases. The CDR3 has 14 residues. Germline V CDR1 and CDR2: LNHDA, SQIVND (reference sequence). The DNA for the CDR3 is TGTGCCAGTAGCCCACAGGGGAGCAGAGATACGCAGTATTTT. Its translation: CASSPQGSRDTQYF.

The CDR3: CASSLSSRISTDTQYF. CDR3 nucleotides: TGTGCCAGCAGCTTGAGTTCTAGGATTAGCACAGATACGCAGTATTTT. The chain uses TRBV13 and TRBJ2-3, with D unclear. The CDR3 spans 16 residues. Trimming took 3 bases from V and 0 from J, leaving 13 bases between them. Germline V lookup: CDR1 PRHDT, CDR2 FYEKMQ (reference sequence).

The chain has TRBV7-6 and TRBJ2-5, with D possibly TRBD2 on 5 matching bases. Trimming cost V 3 bases and J 1 base, with 6 bases left between them. CDR3 size: 13 residues. From germline, CDR1 is SGHVS and CDR2 FNYEAQ. The CDR3 DNA reads as TGTGCCAGCAGCTTCGGGATCCAAGAGACCCAGTACTTC. Its translation: CASSFGIQETQYF.